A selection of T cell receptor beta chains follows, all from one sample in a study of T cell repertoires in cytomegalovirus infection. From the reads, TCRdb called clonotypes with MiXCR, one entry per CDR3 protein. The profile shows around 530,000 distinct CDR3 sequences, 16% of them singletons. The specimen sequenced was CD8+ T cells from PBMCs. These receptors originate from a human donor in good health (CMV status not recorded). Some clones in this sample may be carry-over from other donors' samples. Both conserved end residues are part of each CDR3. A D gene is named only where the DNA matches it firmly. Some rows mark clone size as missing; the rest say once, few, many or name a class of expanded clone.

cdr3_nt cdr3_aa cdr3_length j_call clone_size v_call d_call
TGCTCCAGCAGTCTCGGGACAGTCAATTCACCCCTCCACTTT CSSSLGTVNSPLHF 14 TRBJ1-6 - TRBV10-2 TRBD1
TGTGCCAGCAGCCAAGCTTCGGTCTCTAATTCACCCCTCCACTTT CASSQASVSNSPLHF 15 TRBJ1-6 - TRBV4-2 -
TGTGCCAGCGGAAACCGGGGGGGTAATCAGCCCCAGCATTTT CASGNRGGNQPQHF 14 TRBJ1-5 - TRBV27 -
TGCGCCAGCAGCCAGGCCCAAGGCAGGAACACTGAAGCTTTCTTT CASSQAQGRNTEAFF 15 TRBJ1-1 many TRBV4-1 -
TGTGCCAGCAGTTCAGGGACAGACAATGAGCAGTTCTTC CASSSGTDNEQFF 13 TRBJ2-1 many TRBV12-3/TRBV12-4 TRBD1
TGTGCCAGCAGCTTGAATCGCAGGGTTGGGGAGCTGTTTTTT CASSLNRRVGELFF 14 TRBJ2-2 many TRBV5-4 -
TGTGCCAGCAGTGAAACCCCGCTGGCTAACTATGGCTACACCTTC CASSETPLANYGYTF 15 TRBJ1-2 few TRBV2 -
TGCAGCGTTGTGAGGGACACCGGGGAGCTGTTTTTT CSVVRDTGELFF 12 TRBJ2-2 few TRBV29-1 -
TGTGCCAGCAGCTTAATTCCGAGCAGGGAAGACGAGCAGTACTTC CASSLIPSREDEQYF 15 TRBJ2-7 many TRBV7-9 -
TGTGCCAGCAGCGACTGGGGACAGGGGGCCGTTGGCTACACCTTC CASSDWGQGAVGYTF 15 TRBJ1-2 many TRBV7-2 TRBD1
TGCGCCAGCAGCCTGTTGCCTGGGACAGCCGGCACAGATACGCAGTATTTT CASSLLPGTAGTDTQYF 17 TRBJ2-3 many TRBV4-1 TRBD1
TGTGCAAGCAGCCCAAGGGACATGTACAATGAGCAGTTCTTC CASSPRDMYNEQFF 14 TRBJ2-1 - TRBV7-8 -
TGCGCCAGCAGCCAACGGGTCGTGGGGGCTGAGAACACTGAAGCTTTCTTT CASSQRVVGAENTEAFF 17 TRBJ1-1 many TRBV4-1 -
TGTGCCAGTAGTCTGGCTCCCCTTTCCTCCTACAATGAGCAGTTCTTC CASSLAPLSSYNEQFF 16 TRBJ2-1 many TRBV19 -
TGCGCCAGCAGTGAGCCTAGACAGGGGGCGGTAAACACTGAAGCTTTCTTT CASSEPRQGAVNTEAFF 17 TRBJ1-1 once TRBV10-2 TRBD1
TGTGCCAGCAGCCGCCCCAAGGATAGCGTCGACACCGGGGAGCTGTTTTTT CASSRPKDSVDTGELFF 17 TRBJ2-2 - TRBV7-4 -
TGTGCCAGCAGCCGGACAGGGAGGAACTATGGCTACACCTTC CASSRTGRNYGYTF 14 TRBJ1-2 many TRBV27 TRBD1
TGTGCCAGCAGCGCTCACTCATCTGAGGGGATTGACTATGGCTACACCTTC CASSAHSSEGIDYGYTF 17 TRBJ1-2 - TRBV9 -
TGTGCCTGGAGTGGTACAGGGGGCGCGGGCTATGGCTACACCTTC CAWSGTGGAGYGYTF 15 TRBJ1-2 - TRBV30 TRBD1
TGTGCCAGCAGCTTAACTTCCGTTGTTTACGGCTACACCTTC CASSLTSVVYGYTF 14 TRBJ1-2 many TRBV7-8 -
TGCGCCAGCAGCTCGGCGAGACTGAGCGAGCAGTACTTC CASSSARLSEQYF 13 TRBJ2-7 - TRBV5-1 -
TGTGCCAGCAGGGGGAAGAGTGAGCAGTTCTTC CASRGKSEQFF 11 TRBJ2-1 few TRBV3-1 -
TGTGCCAGCAGCCTAGGTACACATGAAGCTTTCTTT CASSLGTHEAFF 12 TRBJ1-1 - TRBV5-6 -
TGCAGTGCCCGGGGACTCCTCCAAGAGACCCAGTACTTC CSARGLLQETQYF 13 TRBJ2-5 few TRBV20-1 -
TGTGCCAGCAGTTGGGGCGGGGTGAACAATGAGCAGTTCTTC CASSWGGVNNEQFF 14 TRBJ2-1 many TRBV6-2/TRBV6-3 -
TGTGCCAGCAGCTTGCCCCAGGTAGTCGCAGATACGCAGTATTTT CASSLPQVVADTQYF 15 TRBJ2-3 many TRBV7-9 -
TGTGCCAGCAGTGAAGGACTAGCAATCGAGACCCAGTACTTC CASSEGLAIETQYF 14 TRBJ2-5 - TRBV25-1 TRBD2
TGTGCCAGCAGTCCCCCGGGGGTGGACACTGAAGCTTTCTTT CASSPPGVDTEAFF 14 TRBJ1-1 - TRBV27 -
TGTGCCAGCAGCGATGGGAACGATCTTAAGCCCCAGCATTTT CASSDGNDLKPQHF 14 TRBJ1-5 many TRBV7-9 -
TGCGCCAGCCGAGAGACCAGGGGGCGAAACGAGCAGTACTTC CASRETRGRNEQYF 14 TRBJ2-7 few TRBV5-1 TRBD1
TGTGCCAGCAGCTTTACCGGGCTCGCAGATACGCAGTATTTT CASSFTGLADTQYF 14 TRBJ2-3 few TRBV7-9 -
TGTGCCAGCAGCCTCCCCGATCTAGCGGGGGTTAACGAGCAGTACTTC CASSLPDLAGVNEQYF 16 TRBJ2-7 - TRBV13 TRBD2
TGTGCCACCAGCGGACCGGGACAGACTAAAACTAATGAAAAACTGTTTTTT CATSGPGQTKTNEKLFF 17 TRBJ1-4 - TRBV15 TRBD1
TGTGCCAGCAGCTTAGGACAGGGGGGAAACTACACCTTC CASSLGQGGNYTF 13 TRBJ1-2 many TRBV7-6 TRBD1
TGCGCCAGCAGCTTGGGACAGGGCCATGAAAAACTGTTTTTT CASSLGQGHEKLFF 14 TRBJ1-4 few TRBV5-1 TRBD1
TGCGCCACCGGAAGCGGGGAAGGAACAGATACGCAGTATTTT CATGSGEGTDTQYF 14 TRBJ2-3 - TRBV5-1 TRBD2
TGTGCCAGCAGCCTCAATAACATTCAGTACTTC CASSLNNIQYF 11 TRBJ2-4 many TRBV7-8 -
TGTGCCAGCAGCCCCTCCCCCTTCGCCACTGAAGCTTTCTTT CASSPSPFATEAFF 14 TRBJ1-1 - TRBV11-3 -
TGTGCCAGCAGTTTTCGTCGGCTTCATAATGAAAAACTGTTTTTT CASSFRRLHNEKLFF 15 TRBJ1-4 - TRBV12-3/TRBV12-4 -
TGTGCCAGCAGCTTACCTAAAGCGAGCGCTGAATCGTCGAAGACCGGGGAGCTGTTTTTT CASSLPKASAESSKTGELFF 20 TRBJ2-2 many TRBV7-9 -
TGTGCCAGTAGTATAGCCCCCCCCCCGTTACAGGCGTTCGATGAAGCTTTCTTT CASSIAPPPLQAFDEAFF 18 TRBJ1-1 - TRBV19 -
TGTGCCAGCACTACTTCGGTTCTAAGCAGGGTGCCTTATGGCTACACCTTC CASTTSVLSRVPYGYTF 17 TRBJ1-2 few TRBV28 -
TGTGCCAGCAGCTTGACAGGGCCCATTATCGATGGCTACACCTTC CASSLTGPIIDGYTF 15 TRBJ1-2 many TRBV7-9 TRBD1
TGTGCTAGTGCCCCTGACCAAGAGACCCAGTACTTC CASAPDQETQYF 12 TRBJ2-5 few TRBV12-5 -
TGTGCCAGCAGCCAAGTCTGGACGGAGAGCTCCTACGAGCAGTACTTC CASSQVWTESSYEQYF 16 TRBJ2-7 - TRBV14 -
TGTGCCAGCAGCTTAGCGCTTACCCATTCCTACGAGCAGTACTTC CASSLALTHSYEQYF 15 TRBJ2-7 many TRBV7-9 -
TGTGCCAGCAGTGAAGGGGCAGGGGCTACCTACGAGCAGTACTTC CASSEGAGATYEQYF 15 TRBJ2-7 few TRBV2 -
TGTGCCAGCAGCCCTGGACTAGCGGGCGAGACCCAGTACTTC CASSPGLAGETQYF 14 TRBJ2-5 many TRBV7-6 TRBD2
TGCAGTGCTAGAGTCCCGGGTAGAAACAATCAGCCCCAGCATTTT CSARVPGRNNQPQHF 15 TRBJ1-5 - TRBV20-1 -
TGTGCCAGCAGCTTAGCTCGCGGGACTAGCGGGGGAAACCAGTTCTTC CASSLARGTSGGNQFF 16 TRBJ2-1 many TRBV11-1 TRBD2
TGTGCCAGCAGCTTAAAGTGGGGGCATGGGGGCATCGACTATGGCTACACCTTC CASSLKWGHGGIDYGYTF 18 TRBJ1-2 - TRBV7-9 -
TGTGCAAGCAGACCGCCCCCCGGGACGCTTACGTACGAGAGGTACTTC CASRPPPGTLTYERYF 16 TRBJ2-7 - TRBV7-8 -
TGTGCCAGCAGCACTAATCTTCGGCGGACTCCGACGGGCACCGGGGAGCTGTTTTTT CASSTNLRRTPTGTGELFF 19 TRBJ2-2 - TRBV11-3 -